The 13 T cell receptor beta chains reported below all come from one sample, sequenced in a study of vaccination effects on CD4 cells after COVID-19. The antigens of these receptors remain unknown. ViraFEST used viral peptide pools to expand antigen-specific CD4+ T cells before sequencing. The culture ran for 10 days before CD4+ T cells were isolated. In the vaccine recipients, nucleocapsid antibodies were negative and there was no prior SARS-CoV-2 infection. Method: immunoSEQ multiplex PCR; TCRdb's copy keeps in-frame clones and lacks some. The sample carries 65,000 to 85,000 clones, about 80% recorded once. Here the sequenced sample was CD4+ T cells from PBMCs cultured with SARS-CoV-2 spike peptides, taken before COVID-19 vaccination. These receptors originate from a human donor who received a COVID-19 vaccine.

The chain employs TRBV6-5 and TRBJ2-7, with a possible D match to TRBD1 (7 bases). Germline-derived CDR1 and CDR2 are MNHEY and SVGAGI. V was shortened by 10 bases and J by 0 bases, with 16 bases between the two germline ends. CDR3 size: 14 residues. The CDR3 reads CATSQGGSSYEQYV. The DNA for the CDR3 is TGTGCCACCTCCCAGGGGGGCAGCTCCTACGAGCAGTACGTC.

The chain has TRBV19 and TRBJ1-1; D ambiguous. CDR1 is LNHDA, CDR2 SQIVND, per germline (reference sequence). CDR3 length: 14 amino acids. V dropped 5 bases and J dropped 1 base, with 11 bases sitting between them. DNA of the CDR3: TGTGCCAGTAGTTCGGGGTTGGCGAACACTGAAGCTTTCTTT. It specifies CASSSGLANTEAFF. Together with reference TRBV19 and TRBJ1-1, the CDR3 gives the full variable domain: DGGITQSPKYLFRKEGQNVTLSCEQNLNHDAMYWYRQDPGQGLRLIYYSQIVNDFQKGDIAEGYSVSREKKESFPLTVTSAQKNPTAFYLCASSSGLANTEAFFGQGTRLTVV.

This chain links TRBV5-1 with TRBJ2-1; the match to TRBD1 covers 8 bases. Trimming took 6 bases from V and 2 from J; bases not matched to a gene: 16. The CDR3 extends over 18 amino acids. Germline V gives CDR1 SGHRS, CDR2 YFSETQ. CDR3 in DNA: TGCGCCAGCAAGGGGACAGGAGCTCAAAATACCACCTACAATGAGCAGTTCTTC. Its protein product is CASKGTGAQNTTYNEQFF.

The chain links TRBV7-3 to TRBJ2-2, with D possibly being TRBD1 (5 bases). The germline gives CDR1 SGHTA, CDR2 FQGTGA. This CDR3 comprises 15 residues. The ends were cut back, 4 bases at V and 7 bases at J, with 16 bases in the middle. Written as DNA, the CDR3 is TGTGCCAGCAGCTACTCTCCAGGGATTATCGGGGAGCTGTTTTTT. Amino acid sequence: CASSYSPGIIGELFF.

The DNA for the CDR3 is TGTGCCAGCAGCTTAACAAGGGTTCCAGAGACCCAGTACTTC. This translates into CASSLTRVPETQYF. The genes are TRBV11-2 and TRBJ2-5; D remains unclear. The CDR3 runs 14 residues. Germline V lookup: CDR1 SGHAT, CDR2 FQNNGV. V lost 2 bases to trimming and J lost 4 bases, with 11 bases between them.

The J gene is TRBJ2-7, the V gene TRBV6-5, with a tentative D call TRBD2 (6 bases). Germline V gene sequence: CDR1 MNHEY, CDR2 SVGAGI. The CDR3 is 15 residues long. The V end lost 6 bases, the J end lost 2 bases, and 17 bases lay between the germline ends. The DNA of the CDR3 is TGTGCCAGCAGCCCCCGGCCAGGAGGGGCCTACGAGCAGTACGTC. Its protein product is CASSPRPGGAYEQYV.

The V gene is TRBV5-4, the J gene TRBJ2-5, with D hard to call. Germline CDR1 SGHNT, CDR2 YYREEE (reference sequence). V was pared by 6 bases and J by 1 base, with 16 bases between. CDR3 length: 15 residues. Here the CDR3 DNA reads TGTGCCAGCACTCTCACGGGCGGCTTCCAAGAGACCCAGTACTTC. Translating it yields CASTLTGGFQETQYF. The entire variable domain, with the rest obtained from reference TRBV5-4 and TRBJ2-5, is as follows: ETGVTQSPTHLIKTRGQQVTLRCSSQSGHNTVSWYQQALGQGPQFIFQYYREEENGRGNFPPRFSGLQFPNYSSELNVNALELDDSALYLCASTLTGGFQETQYFGPGTRLLVL.

The V gene is TRBV12-3 or TRBV12-4, the J gene TRBJ1-5; D unclear. V lost 3 bases and J lost 6, with 9 bases in between. This CDR3 has 13 amino acids. The CDR3 DNA follows: TGTGCCAGCAGTTTTATGAGGTCTCAGCCCCAGCATTTT. It yields the protein CASSFMRSQPQHF.

The chain recombines TRBV24-1 with TRBJ2-1; TRBD1 is a possible D gene (7 bases). The ends were cut back, 0 bases at V and 4 bases at J, with 15 bases in the middle. The CDR3 consists of 17 residues. Germline CDR1 KGHDR, CDR2 SFDVKD. DNA for the CDR3: TGTGCCACCAGTGATTTGGGCGGGGACAGCGTTTACAATGAGCAGTTCTTC. It yields the protein CATSDLGGDSVYNEQFF.

This chain uses TRBV12-3 or TRBV12-4 with TRBJ2-5; possible D gene TRBD1, 6 bases. This CDR3 has 12 residues. V dropped 5 bases and J dropped 10 bases, with 14 bases sitting between them. For the CDR3, the DNA is TGTGCCAGCAGTCCCCAGACAGGCGGCCAGTACTTC. Translating gives CASSPQTGGQYF.

The rearrangement links TRBV24-1 to TRBJ1-3, with a tentative D call TRBD1 (6 bases). Germline lookup yields CDR1 KGHDR and CDR2 SFDVKD. Deletions cut 3 bases from V and 0 bases from J, with 14 bases between. This CDR3 spans 17 amino acids. The CDR3 is CATSDDRSDLSGNTIYF. The CDR3 bases are TGTGCCACCAGTGATGACAGGTCCGACCTCTCTGGAAACACCATATATTTT.

The chain recombines TRBV19 with TRBJ1-1, with TRBD1 matching over 7 bases. Germline V gives CDR1 LNHDA, CDR2 SQIVND (reference sequence). CDR3 length equals 16 residues. With 7 bases clipped from V and 6 bases from J, the junction kept 17 bases outside the gene matches. The CDR3 is CASTKLSGQGEPEAFF. For the CDR3, the DNA is TGTGCCAGTACCAAGTTATCAGGGCAGGGGGAACCTGAAGCTTTCTTT.

The chain joins TRBV6-5 to TRBJ1-2; D possibly corresponds to TRBD1 (6 bases). The germline gives CDR1 MNHEY, CDR2 SVGAGI. This CDR3 has 14 residues. V was clipped by 3 bases and J by 8 bases, with 16 bases between them. CDR3 residues: CASSYSSFRGGYTF. CDR3 DNA: TGTGCCAGCAGTTATTCATCGTTCAGGGGCGGCTACACCTTC.